These 7 T cell receptor beta chains came from one sample sequenced in a study of blood T cells in healthy people across ages. Using a J-beta primer mix together with a sample-barcoded 5' primer, a second PCR was run for roughly 6 to 12 cycles. MiXCR, run by TCRdb on the 5' RACE reads, gives a single entry per CDR3 protein. Of more than 900,000 distinct CDR3 sequences listed, approximately 25% are singletons. The same data also contributed to another study, on T cells of mothers and their children.

The sequenced sample was blood. The origin of the receptors is a girl between 2 and 10 years old in good health.

This clonotype has a handful of counts. The V and J genes are TRBV28 and TRBJ2-1; D call uncertain. Trimming removed 2 bases at V and 6 bases at J, with 11 bases between. The V gene's germline CDR1 is MDHEN and CDR2 SYDVKM. The CDR3 sequence is 14 residues long. The DNA for the CDR3 is TGTGCCAGCAGTTTAGGGGTCCTCATCAATGAGCAGTTCTTC. The encoded protein is CASSLGVLINEQFF.

The rearrangement uses TRBV7-8 and TRBJ1-6, with D uncertain. The CDR3 length is 13 residues. Germline lookup yields CDR1 SGHVS and CDR2 FQNEAQ. With 5 bases removed from V and 11 bases from J, the gap between germline ends came to 13 bases. The CDR3 sequence: CASSPGPRAPLHF. Here the CDR3 DNA reads TGTGCCAGCAGCCCCGGTCCCCGCGCACCCCTCCACTTT.

The V and J genes are TRBV29-1 and TRBJ2-3, with D possibly TRBD2 on 5 matching bases. Trimming left V 3 bases short and J 0 bases short, with 10 bases between. Germline V gene lookup returns CDR1 SQVTM and CDR2 ANQGSEA. The length of the CDR3 is 14 residues. The CDR3 nucleotides are TGCAGCGTTGATAGTCAGCGGAGCACAGATACGCAGTATTTT. Encoded protein: CSVDSQRSTDTQYF.

J is TRBJ2-4 and V is TRBV15; 8 bases fit TRBD1. This CDR3 spans 13 amino acids. Germline CDR1 is LNHNV and CDR2 is YYDKDF (reference sequence). J gave up 5 bases and V 5 bases, and 2 bases lay outside the gene matches. Here the CDR3 DNA reads TGTGCCACCAGCGGACAGGGTGAAAACATTCAGTACTTC. Translating it yields CATSGQGENIQYF.

This clonotype was seen at least ten times. The rearrangement joins TRBV5-8 to TRBJ1-3; TRBD1 matches at 7 bases. This CDR3 contains 16 residues. J lost 4 bases, V lost 2 bases, and 9 bases had no gene match. The germline gives CDR1 SGHTS, CDR2 YDEGEE. The CDR3 nucleotides read TGTGCCAGCAGCTTTAATACAGGGGCCCTCGGAAACACCATATATTTT. The encoded protein is CASSFNTGALGNTIYF.

The chain combines TRBV11-1 with TRBJ2-1, with no clear D. The CDR3 consists of 13 residues. Trimming stripped 1 base from V and 7 bases from J, with 8 bases between. CDR1 SGHAT and CDR2 FQDESV come from the germline V gene (reference sequence). This CDR3 is CASSLEPRNEQFF. CDR3 DNA sequence: TGTGCCAGCAGCTTAGAACCTAGAAATGAGCAGTTCTTC.

The V and J genes are TRBV20-1 and TRBJ2-2, with a weak D call TRBD1 (7 bases). This CDR3 spans 15 amino acids. Between the trimmed V and J ends, which lost 0 bases and 4 bases, there was a span of 12 bases. Germline V gene lookup returns CDR1 DFQATT and CDR2 SNEGSKA (reference sequence). CDR3 amino acids: CSARDQGGVTGELFF. The CDR3 DNA reads TGCAGTGCTAGAGACCAGGGGGGTGTCACCGGGGAGCTGTTTTTT.